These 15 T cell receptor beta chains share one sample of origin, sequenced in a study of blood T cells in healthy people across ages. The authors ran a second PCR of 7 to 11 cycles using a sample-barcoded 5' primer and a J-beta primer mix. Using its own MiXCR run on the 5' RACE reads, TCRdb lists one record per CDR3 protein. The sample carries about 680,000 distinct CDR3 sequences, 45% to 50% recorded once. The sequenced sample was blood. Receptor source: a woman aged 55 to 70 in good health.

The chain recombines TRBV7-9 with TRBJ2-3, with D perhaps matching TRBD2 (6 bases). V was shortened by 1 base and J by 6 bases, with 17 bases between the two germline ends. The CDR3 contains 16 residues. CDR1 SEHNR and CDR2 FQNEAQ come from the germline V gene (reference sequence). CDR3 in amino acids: CASSLGINGGEDTQYF. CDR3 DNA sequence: TGTGCCAGCAGCTTAGGGATTAATGGCGGGGAGGATACGCAGTATTTT.

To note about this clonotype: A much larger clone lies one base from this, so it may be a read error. CDR3 in amino acids: CAGPLISHILKQYF. CDR3 in DNA: TGTGCCGGACCCCTGATTTCCCACATACTCAAGCAGTACTTC. V and J are TRBV21-1 and TRBJ2-7; TRBD1, the table's D call, lacks a check against the DNA. TRBV21-1 is reported as a pseudogene. This CDR3 region has 14 residues.

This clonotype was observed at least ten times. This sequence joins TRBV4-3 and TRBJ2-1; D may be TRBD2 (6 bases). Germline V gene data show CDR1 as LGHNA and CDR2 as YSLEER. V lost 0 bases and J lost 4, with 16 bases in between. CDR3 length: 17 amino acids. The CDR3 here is CASSQEPFGSRYNEQFF. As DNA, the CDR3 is TGCGCCAGCAGCCAAGAGCCGTTCGGGAGTCGGTACAATGAGCAGTTCTTC.

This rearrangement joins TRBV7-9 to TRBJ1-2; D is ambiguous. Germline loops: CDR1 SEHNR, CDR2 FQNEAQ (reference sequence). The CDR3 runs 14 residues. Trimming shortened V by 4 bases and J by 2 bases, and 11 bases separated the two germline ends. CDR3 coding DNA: TGTGCCAGCAGCTCCGACAAAGGAAACTATGGCTACACCTTC. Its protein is CASSSDKGNYGYTF.

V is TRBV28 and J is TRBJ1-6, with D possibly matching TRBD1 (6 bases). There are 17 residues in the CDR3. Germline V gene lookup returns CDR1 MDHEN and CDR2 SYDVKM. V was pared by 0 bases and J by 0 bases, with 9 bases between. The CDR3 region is CASSLWDRTSYNSPLHF. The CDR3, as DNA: TGTGCCAGCAGTTTATGGGACAGAACCTCCTATAATTCACCCCTCCACTTT.

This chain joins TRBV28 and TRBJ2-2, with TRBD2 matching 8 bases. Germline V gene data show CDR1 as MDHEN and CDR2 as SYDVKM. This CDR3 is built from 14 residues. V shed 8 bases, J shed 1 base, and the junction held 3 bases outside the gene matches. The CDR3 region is CASLREENTGELFF. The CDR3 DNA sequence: TGTGCCAGCTTGCGGGAGGAGAACACCGGGGAGCTGTTTTTT.

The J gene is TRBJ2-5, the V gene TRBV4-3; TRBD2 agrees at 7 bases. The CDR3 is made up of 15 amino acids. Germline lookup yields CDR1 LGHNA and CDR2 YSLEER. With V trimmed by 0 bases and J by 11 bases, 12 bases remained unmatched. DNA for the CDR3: TGCGCCAGCAGCCAAGATCGAGATAGCGGGTTGGAGCAGTACTTC. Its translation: CASSQDRDSGLEQYF.

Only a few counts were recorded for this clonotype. CDR3 residues: CASRGPRGLETQYF. For the CDR3, the DNA is TGTGCCAGCAGGGGGCCGCGGGGGTTGGAGACCCAGTACTTC. The chain recombines TRBV28 with TRBJ2-5; TRBD2 agrees at 7 bases. V trimming: 6 bases; J trimming: 5 bases; junction bases outside the gene matches: 9. The length of the CDR3 is 14 residues. Germline V gene sequence: CDR1 MDHEN, CDR2 SYDVKM.

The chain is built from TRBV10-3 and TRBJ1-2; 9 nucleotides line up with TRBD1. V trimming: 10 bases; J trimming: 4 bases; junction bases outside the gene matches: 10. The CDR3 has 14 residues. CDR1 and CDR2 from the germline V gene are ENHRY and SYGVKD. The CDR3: CASTRDRDIYGYTF. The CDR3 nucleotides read TGTGCCAGTACCCGGGACAGGGACATCTATGGCTACACCTTC.

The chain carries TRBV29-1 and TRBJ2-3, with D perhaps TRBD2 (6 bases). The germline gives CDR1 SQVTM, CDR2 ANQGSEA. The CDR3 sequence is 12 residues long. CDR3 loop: CSALDSGDTQYF. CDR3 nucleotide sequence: TGCAGTGCCTTAGATAGCGGAGATACGCAGTATTTT.

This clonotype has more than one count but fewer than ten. In nucleotides, the CDR3 is TGTGCCAGCAGCACAAGACTAGCGGGATATGAGCAGTTCTTC. Its protein product is CASSTRLAGYEQFF. The chain links TRBV7-2 to TRBJ2-1, with 11 bases that match TRBD2. CDR1 SGHTA and CDR2 FQGNSA come from the germline V gene. CDR3 size: 14 residues. The J segment lost 8 bases and the V segment lost 5 bases, leaving 5 bases of the junction unmatched. The full variable domain, completed using reference TRBV7-2 and TRBJ2-1, is GAGVSQSPSNKVTEKGKDVELRCDPISGHTALYWYRQSLGQGLEFLIYFQGNSAPDKSGLPSDRFSAERTGGSVSTLTIQRTQQEDSAVYLCASSTRLAGYEQFFGPGTRLTVL.

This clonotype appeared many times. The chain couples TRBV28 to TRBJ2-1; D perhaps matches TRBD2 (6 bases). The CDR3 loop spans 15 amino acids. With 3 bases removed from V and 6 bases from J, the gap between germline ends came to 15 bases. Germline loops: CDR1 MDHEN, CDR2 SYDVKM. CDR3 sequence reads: CASSFRLVEGNEQFF. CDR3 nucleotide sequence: TGTGCCAGCAGTTTCCGACTAGTGGAAGGCAATGAGCAGTTCTTC. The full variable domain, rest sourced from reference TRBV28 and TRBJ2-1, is DVKVTQSSRYLVKRTGEKVFLECVQDMDHENMFWYRQDPGLGLRLIYFSYDVKMKEKGDIPEGYSVSREKKERFSLILESASTNQTSMYLCASSFRLVEGNEQFFGPGTRLTVL.

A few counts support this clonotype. CDR3 nucleotide sequence: TGTGCCAGCAGCTTCGGGGACGTAGGAATTTATAATTCACCCCTCCACTTT. The encoded protein is CASSFGDVGIYNSPLHF. This chain joins TRBV13 and TRBJ1-6; D might be TRBD1 (5 bases). The CDR3 sequence is 17 residues long. The germline V gene has CDR1 PRHDT and CDR2 FYEKMQ (reference sequence). Trimming pared 3 bases from V and 4 bases from J, leaving 16 bases between.

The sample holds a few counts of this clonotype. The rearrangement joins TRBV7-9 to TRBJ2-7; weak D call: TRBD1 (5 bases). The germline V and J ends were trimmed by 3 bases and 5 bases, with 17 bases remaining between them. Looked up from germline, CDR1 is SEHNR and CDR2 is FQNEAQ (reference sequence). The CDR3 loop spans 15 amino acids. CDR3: CASSFTPAGIHEQYF. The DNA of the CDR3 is TGTGCCAGCAGCTTCACACCGGCAGGGATCCACGAGCAGTACTTC.

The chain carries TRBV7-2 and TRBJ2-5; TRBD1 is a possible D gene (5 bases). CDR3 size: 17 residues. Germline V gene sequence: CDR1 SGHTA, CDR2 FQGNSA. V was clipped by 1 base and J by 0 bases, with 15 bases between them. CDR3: CASSLGSVGANQETQYF. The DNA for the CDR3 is TGTGCCAGCAGCTTAGGAAGTGTAGGGGCTAACCAAGAGACCCAGTACTTC.